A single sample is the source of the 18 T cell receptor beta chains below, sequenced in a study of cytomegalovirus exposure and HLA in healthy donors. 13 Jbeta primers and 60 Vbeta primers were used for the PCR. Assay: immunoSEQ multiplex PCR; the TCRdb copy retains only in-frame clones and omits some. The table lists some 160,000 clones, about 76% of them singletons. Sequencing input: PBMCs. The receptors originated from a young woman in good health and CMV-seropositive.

The CDR3 reads CASSSESYEQYF. CDR3 nucleotides: TGTGCCAGCAGTTCCGAGTCCTACGAGCAGTACTTC. The chain employs TRBV6-5 and TRBJ2-7, with D hard to call. V was cut by 4 bases and J by 1 base, with 5 bases left in between. CDR3 length: 12 amino acids. Germline CDR1 MNHEY, CDR2 SVGAGI.

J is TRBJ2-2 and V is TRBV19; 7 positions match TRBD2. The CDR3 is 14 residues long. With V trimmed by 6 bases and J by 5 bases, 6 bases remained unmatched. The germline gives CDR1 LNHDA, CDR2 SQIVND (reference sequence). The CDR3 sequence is CASRKGLLTGELFF. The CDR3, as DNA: TGTGCCAGTAGAAAGGGACTATTGACCGGGGAGCTGTTTTTT. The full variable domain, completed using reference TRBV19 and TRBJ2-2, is DGGITQSPKYLFRKEGQNVTLSCEQNLNHDAMYWYRQDPGQGLRLIYYSQIVNDFQKGDIAEGYSVSREKKESFPLTVTSAQKNPTAFYLCASRKGLLTGELFFGEGSRLTVL.

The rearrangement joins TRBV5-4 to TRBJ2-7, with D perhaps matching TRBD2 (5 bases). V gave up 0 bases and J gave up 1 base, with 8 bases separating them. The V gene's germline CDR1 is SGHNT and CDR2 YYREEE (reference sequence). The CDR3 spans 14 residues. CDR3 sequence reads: CASSLGSGSYEQYF. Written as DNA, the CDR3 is TGTGCCAGCAGCTTGGGGTCGGGGTCCTACGAGCAGTACTTC.

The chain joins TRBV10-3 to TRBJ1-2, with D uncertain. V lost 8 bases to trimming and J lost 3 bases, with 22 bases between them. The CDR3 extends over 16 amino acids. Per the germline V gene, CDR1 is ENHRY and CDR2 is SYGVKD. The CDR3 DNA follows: TGTGCCATCGGAGTCGGCGGCGGCTCCCCTGACTATGGCTACACCTTC. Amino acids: CAIGVGGGSPDYGYTF.

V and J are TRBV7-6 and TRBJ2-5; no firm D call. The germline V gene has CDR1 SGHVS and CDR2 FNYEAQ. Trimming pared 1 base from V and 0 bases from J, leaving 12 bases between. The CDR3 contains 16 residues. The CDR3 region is CASSLVPGANQETQYF. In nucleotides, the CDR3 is TGTGCCAGCAGCTTAGTTCCCGGAGCTAACCAAGAGACCCAGTACTTC.

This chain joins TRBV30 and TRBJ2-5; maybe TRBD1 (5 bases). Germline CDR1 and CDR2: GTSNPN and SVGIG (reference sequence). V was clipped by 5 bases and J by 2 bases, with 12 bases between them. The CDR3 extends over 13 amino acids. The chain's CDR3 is CAWGQPPQETQYF. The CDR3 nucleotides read TGTGCCTGGGGACAACCACCTCAAGAGACCCAGTACTTC.

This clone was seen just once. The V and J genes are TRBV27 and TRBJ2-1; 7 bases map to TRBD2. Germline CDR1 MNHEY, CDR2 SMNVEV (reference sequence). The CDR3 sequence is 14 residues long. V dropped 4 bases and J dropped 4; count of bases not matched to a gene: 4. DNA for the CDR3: TGTGCCAGCAGTTCAGCGGGGCGATACAATGAGCAGTTCTTC. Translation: CASSSAGRYNEQFF.

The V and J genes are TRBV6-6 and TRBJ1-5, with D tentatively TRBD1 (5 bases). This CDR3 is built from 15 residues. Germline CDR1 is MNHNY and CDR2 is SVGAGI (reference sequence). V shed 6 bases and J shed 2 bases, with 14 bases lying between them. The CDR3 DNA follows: TGTGCCAGCAGGCAACAGGCCACAGGCAATCAGCCCCAGCATTTT. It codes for CASRQQATGNQPQHF.

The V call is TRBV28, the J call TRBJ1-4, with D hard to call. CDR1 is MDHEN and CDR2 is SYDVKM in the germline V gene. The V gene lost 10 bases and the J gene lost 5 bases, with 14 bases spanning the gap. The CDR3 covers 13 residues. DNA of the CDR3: TGTGCCACCCAGGCCCCCATGAATGAAAAACTGTTTTTT. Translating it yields CATQAPMNEKLFF.

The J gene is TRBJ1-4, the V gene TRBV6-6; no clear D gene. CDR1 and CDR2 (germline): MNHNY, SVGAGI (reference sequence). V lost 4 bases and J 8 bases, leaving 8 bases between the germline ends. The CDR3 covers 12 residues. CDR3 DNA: TGTGCCAGCAGTTCCCTAGAGGAAAAACTGTTTTTT. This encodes CASSSLEEKLFF.

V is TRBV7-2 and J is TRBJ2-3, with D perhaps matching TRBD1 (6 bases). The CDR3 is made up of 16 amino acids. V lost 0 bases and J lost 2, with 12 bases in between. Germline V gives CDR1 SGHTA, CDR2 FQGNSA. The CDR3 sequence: CASSLALLGATDTQYF. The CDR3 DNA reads TGTGCCAGCAGCTTAGCTCTTCTGGGGGCCACAGATACGCAGTATTTT.

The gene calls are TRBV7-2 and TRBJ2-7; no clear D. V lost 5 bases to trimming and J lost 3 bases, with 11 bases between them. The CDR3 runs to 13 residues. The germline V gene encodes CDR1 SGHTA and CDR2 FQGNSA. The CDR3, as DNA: TGTGCCAGCAGCCTATCTCCCTTCTACGAGCAGTACTTC. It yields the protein CASSLSPFYEQYF.

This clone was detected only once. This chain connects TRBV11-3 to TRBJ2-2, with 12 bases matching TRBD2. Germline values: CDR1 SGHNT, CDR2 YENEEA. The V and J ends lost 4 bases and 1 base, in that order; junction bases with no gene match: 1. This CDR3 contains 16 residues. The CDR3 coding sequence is TGTGCCAGCAGCTCGACTAGCGGGGGGAACACCGGGGAGCTGTTTTTT. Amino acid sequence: CASSSTSGGNTGELFF. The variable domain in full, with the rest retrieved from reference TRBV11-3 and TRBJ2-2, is EAGVVQSPRYKIIEKKQPVAFWCNPISGHNTLYWYLQNLGQGPELLIRYENEEAVDDSQLPKDRFSAERLKGVDSTLKIQPAELGDSAVYLCASSSTSGGNTGELFFGEGSRLTVL.

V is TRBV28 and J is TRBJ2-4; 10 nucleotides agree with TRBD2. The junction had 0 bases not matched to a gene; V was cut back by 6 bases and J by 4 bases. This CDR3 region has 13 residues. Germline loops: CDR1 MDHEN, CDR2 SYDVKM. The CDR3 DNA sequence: TGTGCCAGCAGACTAGCGGGGAAAAACATTCAGTACTTC. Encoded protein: CASRLAGKNIQYF.

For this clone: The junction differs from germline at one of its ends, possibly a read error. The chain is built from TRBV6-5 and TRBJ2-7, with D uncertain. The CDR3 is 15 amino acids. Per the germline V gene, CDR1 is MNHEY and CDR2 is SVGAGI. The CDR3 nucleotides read TGTGCCAGTAGTTTCAAGGAGAAGGCGGCATACGAGCAGTACTTC. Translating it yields CASSFKEKAAYEQYF.

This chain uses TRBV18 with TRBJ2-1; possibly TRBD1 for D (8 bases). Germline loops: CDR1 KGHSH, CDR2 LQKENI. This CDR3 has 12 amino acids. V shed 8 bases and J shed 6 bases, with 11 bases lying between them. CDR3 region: CASTGGGNEQFF. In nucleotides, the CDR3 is TGTGCCAGCACAGGGGGGGGCAATGAGCAGTTCTTC. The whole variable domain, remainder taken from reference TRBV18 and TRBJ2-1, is NAGVMQNPRHLVRRRGQEARLRCSPMKGHSHVYWYRQLPEEGLKFMVYLQKENIIDESGMPKERFSAEFPKEGPSILRIQQVVRGDSAAYFCASTGGGNEQFFGPGTRLTVL.

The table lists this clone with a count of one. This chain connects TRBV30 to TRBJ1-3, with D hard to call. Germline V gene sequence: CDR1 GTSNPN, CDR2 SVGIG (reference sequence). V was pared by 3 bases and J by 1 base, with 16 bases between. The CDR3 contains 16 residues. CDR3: CAWSYGQEGSGNTIYF. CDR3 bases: TGTGCCTGGAGCTACGGGCAGGAGGGATCTGGAAACACCATATATTTT.

The CDR3 loop reads CASSEMASGVNEQFF. The CDR3 nucleotides read TGTGCCAGCAGTGAAATGGCTAGCGGGGTTAATGAGCAGTTCTTC. The chain couples TRBV2 to TRBJ2-1; 9 bases map to TRBD2. V shed 2 bases and J 7 bases; nucleotides not matched to a gene: 6. The CDR3 sequence is 15 residues long. The germline gives CDR1 SNHLY, CDR2 FYNNEI.